The entry below describes one T cell receptor beta chain. Its binding antigen is unknown. No base qualities exist here, and no much larger clone lies one base off it. Reading the label with the study, this specimen's treatment or condition is: about 20 received Ad26.COV2.S at low or high dose, single or two shots; about 5 received placebo; per-sample allocation not given. For vaccine and placebo recipients, repertoires were sequenced using samples collected on day 63 after the first injection. Cohort 1b enrolled around 24 adults aged 18-55 years at a single site in Boston, USA, between 29 July and 7 August 2020. As a vaccine, Ad26.COV2.S was a replication-incompetent adenovirus type 26 vector that expressed a prefusion-stabilized SARS-CoV-2 spike protein derived from the original Wuhan strain. The immunoSEQ Assay was the method used to sequence TCRbeta CDR3 regions. After extraction, genomic DNA underwent amplification by bias-controlled multiplex PCR, followed by high-throughput sequencing. As for how the authors treated the data: To quantify the absolute abundance of every unique TCRbeta CDR3 region, sequences were collapsed and filtered. T cell fraction was estimated by normalization of TCRbeta template counts to usable DNA, with usable DNA being measured through amplification of reference genes present in all nucleated cells. Repertoire TCRs were annotated as SARS-CoV-2-specific when V gene, CDR3 amino acid sequence and J gene were exactly matched to a known reactive TCR set. The reference SARS-CoV-2 TCR set was obtained from MIRA and was filtered for enrichment in COVID-19-positive ImmuneCODE repertoires, whereby public or cross-reactive TCRs were removed. Using the MIRA antigens, annotated TCRs were further analysed by specific ORF or by position within an ORF. Breadth was defined as annotated unique rearrangements over total unique productive rearrangements; depth was the summed frequency of those rearrangements. Group comparisons of TCR breadth used two-sided Wilcoxon rank-sum tests. TCRdb took over this immuneACCESS table, retaining in-frame rearrangements with V and J assigned. Such tables are incomplete; in checked studies, under half of the missing clones stem from an unresolved V gene, and the remainder is unexplained. V and J calls plus clone size are reproduced from that table; the DNA served to infer D and trimming. The sample table holds about 350,000 clones, of which approximately 86% were seen once. The top ten hold about 10% of the sample.

Including cysteine and phenylalanine, the CDR3 has 15 amino acids. Left in the record is the CDR3 DNA by itself, 45 bases read in frame from the first base. The junction carries 16 bases between V and J, which are trimmed by 5 bases and 2 bases respectively. CDR1 and CDR2 are read off the germline V gene (reference sequence) as SSHAT and FNYEAQ. The sample comes from a study of Ad26.COV2.S vaccination and SARS-CoV-2 variants listed by TCRdb under 2021. Study-wide context: Vaccine-arm donors came from COV1001, a multicentre, randomized, double-blind, placebo-controlled phase I-IIa trial of Ad26.COV2.S in healthy adults. Ad26.COV2.S was administered intramuscularly at 5 x 10^10 or 1 x 10^11 viral particles, either as a single shot or as two shots given 56 days apart. TCRbeta repertoire sequencing was used to assess the specificity and breadth of SARS-CoV-2-reactive T cell receptors after Ad26.COV2.S vaccination. A total of around 32 samples were included in the TCR-sequenced set, comprising about 20 Ad26.COV2.S vaccine recipients, 5 placebo recipients and 8 SARS-CoV-2 convalescent individuals. Trial participants were randomized into five groups of five, in which low-dose or high-dose Ad26.COV2.S was given once or twice, or placebo was given on both occasions. Blinding of investigators to trial group allocation was maintained during experiments and outcome assessment.

Here is what the overall study found, with its caveats: The authors noted that total T cell responses may have been underestimated by the TCR breadth and depth analyses. Vaccine and placebo recipients had comparable non-spike TCR breadth, which fits with the vaccine containing only spike. Comparing responses between vaccine doses or regimens was not something the study was powered to do. After vaccination, spike-specific CD8+ and CD4+ T cell responses were reported to show substantial breadth. Spike-specific TCR breadth was higher in Ad26.COV2.S recipients than in placebo recipients (P = 0.0014).

The TCR comes from a person aged 18-65 years who received the Ad26.COV2.S COVID-19 vaccine or a placebo. The sample was peripheral blood, taken in a trial of Ad26.COV2.S vaccine versus placebo. This receptor chain uses TRBV7-7 and TRBJ2-7; no D gene is confidently identified. CDR3 loop: CASSLGPSATYEQYF. The nucleotide sequence reads as follows: TGTGCCAGCAGCCTCGGACCGAGTGCCACCTACGAGCAGTACTTC.